Following are 22 T cell receptor beta chains from one sample sequenced in a study of shared clonotypes between healthy human individuals (dated by TCRdb to 2019 to 2021). The library was prepared using the immunoSEQ multiplex PCR assay. Not all clones reach the TCRdb copy of this immuneACCESS table, which keeps in-frame sequences only. Checked studies attribute under half of the gap to unresolved V genes and leave the rest unexplained. The sample table shows about 990,000 clones, and 75% to 85% are seen once. The ten largest make up more than 0.55% of the sample. Sample: memory CD4+ T cells from PBMCs. This specimen's cell subset or site label, interpreted: CD45RA-negative fraction. The origin of the receptors is a young man in good health. Some clones in this sample may be carry-over from other donors' samples.

This clone was seen ten or more times. The chain carries TRBV29-1 and TRBJ2-3; D perhaps matches TRBD1 (7 bases). The V gene's germline CDR1 is SQVTM and CDR2 ANQGSEA. The V end lost 7 bases, the J end lost 2 bases, and 16 bases lay between the germline ends. CDR3 length equals 14 residues. CDR3 bases: TGCAGCGCCGCGGGACAGCGAGCCACAGATACGCAGTATTTT. It yields the protein CSAAGQRATDTQYF.

Here the CDR3 reads CASSLFGAHEQYF. CDR3 nucleotides: TGTGCCAGCAGCTTATTCGGAGCTCACGAGCAGTACTTC. The genes are TRBV7-9 and TRBJ2-7, with D uncertain. Trimming took 2 bases from V and 5 from J, leaving 10 bases between them. The CDR3 is 13 amino acids. From germline, CDR1 is SEHNR and CDR2 FQNEAQ (reference sequence).

The V and J genes are TRBV5-5 and TRBJ2-7; D might be TRBD1 (6 bases). The CDR3 is 15 residues long. In germline, CDR1 is SGHKS, CDR2 YYEKEE (reference sequence). V lost 0 bases and J lost 2, with 12 bases in between. CDR3 sequence (DNA): TGTGCCAGCAGCTTGGGGCCAGGGGCCCCCTACGAGCAGTACTTC. Protein product: CASSLGPGAPYEQYF.

This clone was detected only a few times. The chain employs TRBV9 and TRBJ1-2; TRBD1 matches at 7 bases. The CDR3 covers 13 residues. With 4 bases clipped from V and 7 bases from J, the junction kept 7 bases outside the gene matches. The germline CDR1 and CDR2 sequences are SGDLS and YYNGEE. The CDR3 loop reads CASSKGTDGGYTF. The CDR3 DNA follows: TGTGCCAGCAGCAAAGGGACAGATGGTGGCTACACCTTC.

This chain connects TRBV5-1 to TRBJ2-4; maybe TRBD2 (6 bases). Trimming shortened V by 3 bases and J by 1 base, and 17 bases separated the two germline ends. Germline-derived CDR1 and CDR2 are SGHRS and YFSETQ. The CDR3 loop spans 17 amino acids. CDR3 sequence (DNA): TGCGCCAGCAGCTCCGGGGGATCAAATACCGCCAAAAACATTCAGTACTTC. It codes for CASSSGGSNTAKNIQYF.

This clone came up a few times. The chain combines TRBV2 with TRBJ2-2; 9 nucleotides align to TRBD1. This CDR3 has 14 amino acids. Looked up from germline, CDR1 is SNHLY and CDR2 is FYNNEI. V shed 6 bases, J shed 4 bases, and the junction held 3 bases outside the gene matches. Written as DNA, the CDR3 is TGTGCCAGCAGCGGGACAGGGCCCACCGGGGAGCTGTTTTTT. It translates to CASSGTGPTGELFF.

Comments on this clone: This sample also contains other DNA sequences that code for the same CDR3. This chain joins TRBV11-2 and TRBJ2-2; D might be TRBD2 (7 bases). The germline V and J ends were trimmed by 5 bases and 5 bases, with 12 bases remaining between them. This CDR3 is 14 amino acids long. Germline lookup yields CDR1 SGHAT and CDR2 FQNNGV. CDR3 region: CASSPRGGTGELFF. The DNA of the CDR3 is TGTGCCAGCAGCCCGAGGGGGGGTACCGGGGAGCTGTTTTTT.

J is TRBJ1-4 and V is TRBV29-1; D unclear. This CDR3 has 12 amino acids. Deletions cut 6 bases from V and 3 bases from J, with 8 bases between. Looked up from germline, CDR1 is SQVTM and CDR2 is ANQGSEA. The CDR3 loop reads CSVLGPNEKLFF. The CDR3 nucleotides read TGCAGCGTGTTGGGTCCTAATGAAAAACTGTTTTTT.

This chain connects TRBV28 to TRBJ2-1, with 7 bases identical to TRBD2. CDR1 and CDR2 (germline): MDHEN, SYDVKM. The V and J ends lost 6 bases and 3 bases, in that order; junction bases with no gene match: 5. The CDR3 covers 14 residues. CDR3 bases: TGTGCCAGCAGCCCCCCGGGAGGCTACAATGAGCAGTTCTTC. Protein product: CASSPPGGYNEQFF.

The chain recombines TRBV6-5 with TRBJ1-2; the D gene is possibly TRBD1 (5 bases). The CDR3 length is 14 residues. Trimming stripped 2 bases from V and 8 bases from J, with 15 bases between. Germline V gene lookup returns CDR1 MNHEY and CDR2 SVGAGI. CDR3 loop: CASSYIGDSQGYTF. Written as DNA, the CDR3 is TGTGCCAGCAGTTACATCGGAGACAGCCAAGGCTACACCTTC.

The chain is built from TRBV28 and TRBJ2-7, with TRBD2 matching over 10 bases. CDR1 is MDHEN and CDR2 is SYDVKM in the germline V gene. V gave up 0 bases and J gave up 3 bases; unmatched junction bases: 2. The CDR3 length is 15 residues. The CDR3 DNA reads TGTGCCAGCAGTTTATGGGCTAGCGGGAGCTACGAGCAGTACTTC. Amino acid sequence: CASSLWASGSYEQYF. The full variable domain, rest sourced from reference TRBV28 and TRBJ2-7, is DVKVTQSSRYLVKRTGEKVFLECVQDMDHENMFWYRQDPGLGLRLIYFSYDVKMKEKGDIPEGYSVSREKKERFSLILESASTNQTSMYLCASSLWASGSYEQYFGPGTRLTVT.

The chain carries TRBV6-1 and TRBJ1-5; D not certain. V gave up 3 bases and J gave up 3 bases, with 6 bases separating them. The CDR3 runs 13 residues. Germline values: CDR1 MNHNS, CDR2 SASEGT. Written as DNA, the CDR3 is TGTGCCAGCAGTGATCAACTCAATCAGCCCCAGCATTTT. Translated, it gives CASSDQLNQPQHF.

Only one count was recorded for this clone. The chain recombines TRBV7-8 with TRBJ2-1; tentative D call: TRBD2 (6 bases). This CDR3 is built from 14 residues. CDR1 and CDR2 (germline): SGHVS, FQNEAQ. V was trimmed by 0 bases and J by 9 bases, leaving 12 bases between them. The CDR3 bases are TGTGCCAGCAGCTTAGCGGCGGGAAGGGTTGAGCAGTTCTTC. Encoded protein: CASSLAAGRVEQFF.

This chain uses TRBV30 with TRBJ2-1; 8 bases fit TRBD2. The CDR3 is made up of 14 amino acids. The germline gives CDR1 GTSNPN, CDR2 SVGIG (reference sequence). V trimming: 0 bases; J trimming: 10 bases; junction bases outside the gene matches: 8. CDR3 sequence (DNA): TGTGCCTGGAGTGTTGTCGGGAGGGCCTGGGAGCAGTTCTTC. This sequence encodes CAWSVVGRAWEQFF.

The V gene is TRBV7-3, the J gene TRBJ1-2; D perhaps matches TRBD1 (5 bases). Germline CDR1 is SGHTA and CDR2 is FQGTGA. V lost 0 bases and J lost 4, with 15 bases in between. The length of the CDR3 is 16 residues. CDR3 region: CASSLTVGGGIYGYTF. The CDR3 DNA sequence: TGTGCCAGCAGCTTAACCGTGGGGGGTGGCATCTATGGCTACACCTTC.

The chain carries TRBV6-4 and TRBJ2-1; D is perhaps TRBD1 or TRBD2 (5 bases each). Trimming cost V 6 bases and J 1 base, with 16 bases left between them. CDR1 is MRHNA, CDR2 SNTAGT, per germline. The CDR3 runs 16 residues. CDR3 DNA sequence: TGTGCCAGCAGCGAATCCGGGACCTCATCCTACAATGAGCAGTTCTTC. Its protein is CASSESGTSSYNEQFF.

V usage is TRBV6-5 and J usage is TRBJ1-5; D uncertain. Between the trimmed V and J ends, which lost 5 bases and 3 bases, there was a span of 8 bases. The CDR3 sequence is 13 residues long. The germline CDR1 and CDR2 sequences are MNHEY and SVGAGI. CDR3 amino acids: CASSRAFNQPQHF. In DNA, the CDR3 is TGTGCCAGCAGTCGGGCTTTCAATCAGCCCCAGCATTTT.

V usage is TRBV2 and J usage is TRBJ1-5; TRBD1 matches at 7 bases. V lost 6 bases, J lost 8 bases, and 10 bases stayed unmatched. The CDR3 is made up of 14 amino acids. The germline V gene encodes CDR1 SNHLY and CDR2 FYNNEI. CDR3 protein: CASRGDRGLEPQHF. The CDR3 DNA is TGTGCCAGCAGGGGGGACAGAGGGTTGGAGCCCCAGCATTTT.

The chain has TRBV10-1 and TRBJ2-4, with 9 positions matching TRBD1. The junction had 6 bases not matched to a gene; V was cut back by 3 bases and J by 9 bases. Germline loops: CDR1 WNHNN, CDR2 SYGVQD (reference sequence). The CDR3 runs 14 residues. This CDR3 reads CASSDTGGASIQYF. CDR3 nucleotides: TGCGCCAGCAGTGATACAGGGGGCGCAAGCATTCAGTACTTC.

The chain has TRBV5-1 and TRBJ2-7, with 14 positions matching TRBD2. V trimming: 4 bases; J trimming: 7 bases; junction bases outside the gene matches: 10. The CDR3 has 16 amino acids. In germline, CDR1 is SGHRS, CDR2 YFSETQ. The CDR3 sequence is CASSLGGLAGAGEQYF. The CDR3 coding sequence is TGCGCCAGCAGCCTAGGGGGACTAGCGGGAGCGGGAGAGCAGTACTTC.

CDR3 sequence reads: CASSPPGLAGGARNEQYF. DNA for the CDR3: TGTGCCAGCTCACCACCGGGACTAGCGGGAGGGGCACGGAACGAGCAGTACTTC. The rearrangement links TRBV18 to TRBJ2-7, with 16 positions matching TRBD2. Per germline, CDR1 KGHSH and CDR2 LQKENI. The CDR3 covers 18 residues. With V trimmed by 0 bases and J by 5 bases, 7 bases remained unmatched. The full variable domain, with the rest looked up from reference TRBV18 and TRBJ2-7, is NAGVMQNPRHLVRRRGQEARLRCSPMKGHSHVYWYRQLPEEGLKFMVYLQKENIIDESGMPKERFSAEFPKEGPSILRIQQVVRGDSAAYFCASSPPGLAGGARNEQYFGPGTRLTVT.

J is TRBJ1-4 and V is TRBV5-1, with D uncertain. V lost 2 bases and J lost 8, with 13 bases in between. Looked up from germline, CDR1 is SGHRS and CDR2 is YFSETQ. The CDR3 loop spans 14 amino acids. In DNA form, the CDR3 reads TGCGCCAGCAGCTTTTCCGGGCCAGACGAAAAACTGTTTTTT. Translation: CASSFSGPDEKLFF.